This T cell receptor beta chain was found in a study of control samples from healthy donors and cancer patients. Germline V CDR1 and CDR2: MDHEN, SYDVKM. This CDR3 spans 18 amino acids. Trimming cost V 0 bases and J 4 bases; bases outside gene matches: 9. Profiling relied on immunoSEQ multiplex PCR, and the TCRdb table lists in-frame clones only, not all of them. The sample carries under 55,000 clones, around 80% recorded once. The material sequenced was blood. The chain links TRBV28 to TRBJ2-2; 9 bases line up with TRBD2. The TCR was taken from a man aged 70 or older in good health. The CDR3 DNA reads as TGTGCCAGCAGTTTATGGCCTGGCGGGGGGGCCGGCACCGGGGAGCTGTTTTTT. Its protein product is CASSLWPGGGAGTGELFF.